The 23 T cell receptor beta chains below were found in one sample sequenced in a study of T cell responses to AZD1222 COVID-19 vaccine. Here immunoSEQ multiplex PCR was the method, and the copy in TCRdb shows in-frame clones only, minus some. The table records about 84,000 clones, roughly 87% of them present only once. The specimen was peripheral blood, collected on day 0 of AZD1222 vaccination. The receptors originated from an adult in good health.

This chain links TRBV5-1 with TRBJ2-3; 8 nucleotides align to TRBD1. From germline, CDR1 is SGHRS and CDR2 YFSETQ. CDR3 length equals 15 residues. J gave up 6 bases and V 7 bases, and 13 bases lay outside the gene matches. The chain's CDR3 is CASANGQGLTDTQYF. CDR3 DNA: TGCGCCAGCGCCAACGGACAGGGCTTAACGGATACGCAGTATTTT.

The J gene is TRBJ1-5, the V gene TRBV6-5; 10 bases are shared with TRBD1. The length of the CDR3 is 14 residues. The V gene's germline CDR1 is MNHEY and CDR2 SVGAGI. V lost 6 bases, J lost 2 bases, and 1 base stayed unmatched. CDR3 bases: TGTGCCAGCAGCGGACAGGGGGGCAATCAGCCCCAGCATTTT. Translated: CASSGQGGNQPQHF.

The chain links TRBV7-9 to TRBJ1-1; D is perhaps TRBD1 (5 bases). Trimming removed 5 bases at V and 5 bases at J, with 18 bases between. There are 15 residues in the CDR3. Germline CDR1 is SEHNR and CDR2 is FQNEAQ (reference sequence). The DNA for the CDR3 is TGTGCCAGCAGCCCGACCTCTTGGGCAGGGACTGAAGCTTTCTTT. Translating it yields CASSPTSWAGTEAFF.

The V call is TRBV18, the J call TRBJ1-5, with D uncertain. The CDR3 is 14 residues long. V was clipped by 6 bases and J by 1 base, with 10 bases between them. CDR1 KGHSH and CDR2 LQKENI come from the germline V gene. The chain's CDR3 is CASSMVESNQPQHF. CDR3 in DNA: TGTGCCAGCTCCATGGTGGAAAGCAATCAGCCCCAGCATTTT.

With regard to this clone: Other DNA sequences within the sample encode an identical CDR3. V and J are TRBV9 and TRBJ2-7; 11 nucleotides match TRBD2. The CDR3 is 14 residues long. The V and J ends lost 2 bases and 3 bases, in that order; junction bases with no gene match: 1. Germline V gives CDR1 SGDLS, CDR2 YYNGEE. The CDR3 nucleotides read TGTGCCAGCAGCGTCACTAGCGGGAGCTACGAGCAGTACTTC. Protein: CASSVTSGSYEQYF.

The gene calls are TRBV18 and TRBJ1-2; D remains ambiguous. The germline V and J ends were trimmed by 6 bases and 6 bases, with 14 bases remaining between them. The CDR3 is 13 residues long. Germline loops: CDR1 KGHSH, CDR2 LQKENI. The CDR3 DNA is TGTGCCAGCTCTGCGGGGAGGGAGGATGGCTACACCTTC. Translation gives CASSAGREDGYTF.

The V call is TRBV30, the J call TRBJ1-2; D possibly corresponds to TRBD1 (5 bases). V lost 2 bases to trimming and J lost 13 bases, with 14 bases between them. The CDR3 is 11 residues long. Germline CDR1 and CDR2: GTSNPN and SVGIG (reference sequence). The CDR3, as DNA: TGTGCCTGGAGTACCCCAGCAGGGTCCACCTTC. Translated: CAWSTPAGSTF.

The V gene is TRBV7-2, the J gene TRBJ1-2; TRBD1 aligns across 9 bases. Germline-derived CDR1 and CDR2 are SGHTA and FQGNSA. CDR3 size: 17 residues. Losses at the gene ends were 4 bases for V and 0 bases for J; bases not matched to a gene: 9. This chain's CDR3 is CASSSRQGVSANYGYTF. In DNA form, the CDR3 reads TGTGCCAGCAGCTCCAGACAGGGGGTTTCAGCTAACTATGGCTACACCTTC.

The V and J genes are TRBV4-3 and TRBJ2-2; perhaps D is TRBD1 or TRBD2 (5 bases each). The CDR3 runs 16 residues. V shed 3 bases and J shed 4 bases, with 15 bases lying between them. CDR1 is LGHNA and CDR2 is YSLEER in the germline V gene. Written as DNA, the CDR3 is TGCGCCAGCAGCCAGGGGGACGGGCAGGTCACCGGGGAGCTGTTTTTT. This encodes CASSQGDGQVTGELFF.

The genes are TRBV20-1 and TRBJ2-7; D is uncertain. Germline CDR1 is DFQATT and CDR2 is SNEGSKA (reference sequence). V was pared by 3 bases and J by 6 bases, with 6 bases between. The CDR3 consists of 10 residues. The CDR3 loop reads CSARRSEQYF. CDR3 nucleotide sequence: TGCAGTGCTAGGAGATCCGAGCAGTACTTC.

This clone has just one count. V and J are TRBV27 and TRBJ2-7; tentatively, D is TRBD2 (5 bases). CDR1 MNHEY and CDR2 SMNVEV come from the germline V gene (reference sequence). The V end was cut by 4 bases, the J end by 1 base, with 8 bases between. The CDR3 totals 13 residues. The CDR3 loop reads CASSSWESYEQYF. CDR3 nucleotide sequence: TGTGCCAGCAGTTCTTGGGAGTCCTACGAGCAGTACTTC.

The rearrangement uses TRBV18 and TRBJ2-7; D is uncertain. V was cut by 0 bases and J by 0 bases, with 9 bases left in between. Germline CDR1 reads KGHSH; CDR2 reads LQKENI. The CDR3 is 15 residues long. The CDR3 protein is CASSPPGSSSYEQYF. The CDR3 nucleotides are TGTGCCAGCTCACCACCGGGGTCCAGCTCCTACGAGCAGTACTTC.

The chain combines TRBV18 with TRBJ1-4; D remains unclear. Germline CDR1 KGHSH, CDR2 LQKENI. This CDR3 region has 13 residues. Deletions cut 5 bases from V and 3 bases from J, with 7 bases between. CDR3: CASSGRSNEKLFF. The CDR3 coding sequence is TGTGCCAGCTCAGGAAGGTCTAATGAAAAACTGTTTTTT.

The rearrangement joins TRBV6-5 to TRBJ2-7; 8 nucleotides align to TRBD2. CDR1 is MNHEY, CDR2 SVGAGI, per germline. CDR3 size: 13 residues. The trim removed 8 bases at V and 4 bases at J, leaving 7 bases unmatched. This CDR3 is CASSVAGIYEQYF. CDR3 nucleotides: TGTGCCAGCTCCGTAGCGGGGATTTACGAGCAGTACTTC.

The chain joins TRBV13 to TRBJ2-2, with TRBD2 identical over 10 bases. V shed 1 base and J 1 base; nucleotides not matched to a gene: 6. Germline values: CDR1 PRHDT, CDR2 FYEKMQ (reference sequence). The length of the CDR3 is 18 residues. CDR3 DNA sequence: TGTGCCAGCAGCTTAGCTTGGACTAGCGGAATGAACACCGGGGAGCTGTTTTTT. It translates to CASSLAWTSGMNTGELFF.

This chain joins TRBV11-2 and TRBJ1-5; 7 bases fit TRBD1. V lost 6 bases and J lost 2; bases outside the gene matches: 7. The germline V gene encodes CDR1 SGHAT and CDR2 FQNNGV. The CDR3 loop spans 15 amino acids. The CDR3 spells CASSKGGTGNQPQHF. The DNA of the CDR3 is TGTGCCAGCAGTAAAGGGGGCACGGGCAATCAGCCCCAGCATTTT.

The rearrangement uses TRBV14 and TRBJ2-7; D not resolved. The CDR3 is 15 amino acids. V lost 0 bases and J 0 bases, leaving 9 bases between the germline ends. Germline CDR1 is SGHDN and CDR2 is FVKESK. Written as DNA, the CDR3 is TGTGCCAGCAGCCAAGATATGGCCAGCTCCTACGAGCAGTACTTC. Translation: CASSQDMASSYEQYF.

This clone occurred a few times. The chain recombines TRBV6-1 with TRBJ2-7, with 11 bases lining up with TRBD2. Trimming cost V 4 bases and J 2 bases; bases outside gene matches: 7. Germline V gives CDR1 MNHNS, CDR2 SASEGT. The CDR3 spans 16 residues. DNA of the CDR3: TGTGCCAGCAGTGCGAAACTAGCGGGGGACCCCTACGAGCAGTACTTC. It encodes CASSAKLAGDPYEQYF.

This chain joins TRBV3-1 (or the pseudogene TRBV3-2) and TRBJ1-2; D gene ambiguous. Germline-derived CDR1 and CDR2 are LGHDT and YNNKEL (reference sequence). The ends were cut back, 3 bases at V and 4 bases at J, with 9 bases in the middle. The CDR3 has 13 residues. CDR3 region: CASSHEASYGYTF. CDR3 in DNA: TGTGCCAGCAGCCATGAGGCCTCCTATGGCTACACCTTC.

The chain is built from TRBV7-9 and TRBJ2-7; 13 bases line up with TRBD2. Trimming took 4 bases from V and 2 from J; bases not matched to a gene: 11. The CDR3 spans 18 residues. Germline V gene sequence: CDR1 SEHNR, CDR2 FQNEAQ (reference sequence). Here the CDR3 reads CASSSGLAGAGPTYEQYF. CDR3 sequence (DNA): TGTGCCAGCAGCTCCGGACTAGCGGGAGCTGGTCCCACCTACGAGCAGTACTTC.

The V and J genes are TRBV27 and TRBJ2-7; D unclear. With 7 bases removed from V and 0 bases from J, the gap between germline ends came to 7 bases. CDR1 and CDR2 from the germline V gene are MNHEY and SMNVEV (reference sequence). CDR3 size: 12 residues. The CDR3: CASTGVSYEQYF. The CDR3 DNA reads TGTGCCAGCACCGGCGTCTCCTACGAGCAGTACTTC.

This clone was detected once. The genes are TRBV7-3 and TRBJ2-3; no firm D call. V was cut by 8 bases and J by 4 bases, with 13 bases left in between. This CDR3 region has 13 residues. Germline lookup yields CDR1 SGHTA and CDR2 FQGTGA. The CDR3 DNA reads TGTGCCAGCCGCCAACTCGGGTCAGATACGCAGTATTTT. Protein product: CASRQLGSDTQYF.

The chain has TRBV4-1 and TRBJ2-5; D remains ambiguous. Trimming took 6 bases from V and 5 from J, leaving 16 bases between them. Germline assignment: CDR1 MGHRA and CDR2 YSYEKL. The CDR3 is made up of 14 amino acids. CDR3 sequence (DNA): TGCGCCAGCAGTCGCTCCGGACGGTCGGAGACCCAGTACTTC. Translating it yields CASSRSGRSETQYF.